This TCR beta chain stems from a study of blood T cells in healthy people across ages. This CDR3 comprises 13 residues. The V end lost 1 base, the J end lost 10 bases, and 12 bases lay between the germline ends. CDR1 is MDHEN, CDR2 SYDVKM, per germline. This clonotype has a handful of counts. Its cognate antigen is unknown. Combining a sample-barcoded 5' primer with a J-beta primer mix, a second PCR ran for roughly 7 to 11 cycles. TCRdb re-analysed the 5' RACE reads in MiXCR, keeping a single row per CDR3 protein. The sample consists of some 1.5 million distinct CDR3 sequences, roughly 43% of them appearing once. Study results and caveats: Long-lived donors had more naive CD4+ cells and higher diversity than aged donors.

This receptor was taken from a woman under 30 in good health. Material for sequencing was blood. The J gene is TRBJ2-3, the V gene TRBV28; D uncertain. CDR3 residues: CASSLYPRRPQYF. CDR3 DNA: TGTGCCAGCAGTTTATATCCCCGACGGCCGCAGTATTTT.